Each of the 5 T cell receptor beta chains below was sequenced from the same sample in a study of tumor and adjacent non-tumor tissue in lung cancer. The template was RNA from unsorted bulk tissue. This non-tumor lung sample came from over 3 cm beyond the tumor edge. Three rounds of nested PCR, following a modified ARM-PCR protocol, produced the TCRbeta library. TCRdb analysed the multiplex PCR reads with MiXCR anew, one entry per CDR3 protein. The table has tens of thousands of distinct CDR3 sequences, 61% seen once. The sequenced material came from distant non-tumor lung tissue. The receptors were gathered from a man between 65 and 85 years old with non-small cell lung cancer.

Comments on this clonotype: Without the conserved terminal phenylalanine or tryptophan, this CDR3 likely stems from a read error. V is TRBV10-3 and J is TRBJ1-3, with D unresolved. CDR3 length: 12 amino acids. Germline V CDR1 and CDR2: ENHRY, SYGVKD. V gave up 10 bases and J gave up 1 base, with 8 bases separating them. In nucleotides, the CDR3 is TGTGCCACTGGACCGTCTGGAAACACCATATATTCT. Translated: CATGPSGNTIYS.

Concerning this clonotype itself: This may stem from a read error, because a much larger clone lies one nucleotide away. The gene calls are TRBV20-1 and TRBJ2-1; unclear D gene. Germline V gene sequence: CDR1 DFQATT, CDR2 SNEGSKA (reference sequence). Trimming stripped 3 bases from V and 3 bases from J, with 9 bases between. The CDR3 is made up of 13 amino acids. The CDR3 DNA reads TGCAGTGCTAGCCGGAACTTCTACAATGAGCAGTTCTTC. Encoded protein: CSASRNFYNEQFF.

Points on this clonotype: A much larger clone lies one base from this, so it may be a read error. This chain links TRBV12-3 or TRBV12-4 with TRBJ2-5, with D perhaps TRBD1 (5 bases). This CDR3 comprises 13 residues. The CDR3 nucleotides read TGTGCCAGCAGTTTGGAGTTGACAGAGGCCCAGTACTTC. Protein product: CASSLELTEAQYF.

The chain uses TRBV30 and TRBJ2-2; D unresolved. The CDR3 extends over 11 amino acids. Trimming pared 2 bases from V and 2 bases from J, leaving 0 bases between. Germline V gives CDR1 GTSNPN, CDR2 SVGIG (reference sequence). The CDR3 is CAWSNTGELFF. CDR3 sequence (DNA): TGTGCCTGGAGTAACACCGGGGAGCTGTTTTTT.

This clonotype was counted many times. The rearrangement uses TRBV7-9 and TRBJ1-4; D gene unclear. The germline V and J ends were trimmed by 4 bases and 12 bases, with 21 bases remaining between them. Looked up from germline, CDR1 is SEHNR and CDR2 is FQNEAQ (reference sequence). This CDR3 is 15 amino acids long. CDR3 in amino acids: CASSSSVGVPRELFF. The CDR3 coding sequence is TGTGCCAGCAGCTCCTCGGTGGGCGTTCCGAGGGAACTGTTTTTT.